This entry is about one T cell receptor beta chain. This receptor's antigen is unknown. Per-nucleotide qualities are absent, and no much larger clonotype sits a single base away. These data belong to a study of cytomegalovirus exposure and HLA in healthy donors (TCRdb year 2017). Notes on the research overall: An earlier analysis of fewer than 750 of the donors reported around 280 Gb of sequence data and 117 million unique TCR beta sequences obtained from 180 million or so T cells. An early release covering more than 500 HLA-typed donors comprised about 290 gigabases of sequencing data and roughly 86 million unique TCR sequences. Among the approximately 430 genotyped donors, about 83% belonged to the genetic ancestry cluster associated with self-reported Caucasian donors. The aim of the study was to test whether cataloging public T cell receptors could identify signatures of past pathogen exposure. The study used immunosequencing to profile the T cell repertoires of 666 subjects and linked those repertoires to cytomegalovirus serostatus. In addition to the first cohort of 500 to 850 subjects, a separate validation cohort of 120 different subjects was used. To predict cytomegalovirus infection status, the study combined high-throughput TCR immunosequencing, statistical association of individual TCRs with disease status, and machine learning. A later analysis re-examined previously published TCR beta repertoires from more than 600 donors and added high-resolution HLA genotyping to investigate patterns of TCR occurrence. Rather than using new phenotypic data, the later analysis identified candidate immune exposures from TCR beta sequences and from how often those sequences occurred across donors. In an earlier analysis of roughly 600 of the donors, high-throughput TCR beta sequencing was used to judge whether each TCR beta V gene segment behaved as functional or pseudogenic. Donor age, sex, ethnicity and CMV serostatus were collected together with the repertoire data. Genome-wide SNP genotypes for about 65% of the 666 donors were used in a later genetic analysis, which treated that subset as a discovery cohort. Every repertoire in the discovery cohort had been generated on one and the same sequencing platform. Class I and class II HLA loci were covered by the typing at four-digit resolution. Typing coverage varied by locus: about 620-630 donors for A, B, C, DRB1 and DQB1; more than 500 for DQA1; around 570 for DPA1; about 450 for DPB1. Five DR-DQ haplotypes were treated as single units for association and clustering because of strong linkage in the cohort. Among 398 genotyped donors of the cohort, an average of roughly 230,000 unique TCR beta nucleotide sequences was sequenced per donor, of which about 18% were non-productive. Overall study results and their limits: The classifier was reported to diagnose cytomegalovirus status with high specificity and sensitivity in both the original cohort and the validation cohort. Specific HLA alleles were associated with 15,000 to 20,000 TCR beta sequences at a false discovery rate of 0.05 in a later analysis. When HLA alleles, especially DR and DQ, strongly co-occurred, TCR associations were difficult to assign to individual alleles. A cluster of highly shared sequence variants was judged likely to represent a technical artifact of the sequencing pipeline. The authors suggested that the approach could potentially be extended to other disease states and immunological phenotypes. In a later analysis, TCR association rates were found to vary across HLA loci, with the most associated TCRs seen for DRB1 alleles and the fewest for HLA-C alleles. Because counts were too low, around 17 rarely observed V segments, including chromosome 9 orphons, were left out of the earlier analysis of 587 of the donors. An earlier analysis of 587 of the donors showed that most TCR beta V segments appeared in productive rearrangements either about 87% or about 30% of the time, which broadly matched IMGT annotations. According to a later analysis, most CMV-associated TCR beta chains appeared to be HLA-restricted, and the HLA associations seemed to be driven largely by CMV exposure. Most TCR sequences were seen in very few donors, while some public TCRs were found in many individuals. A later analysis found that HLA-associated TCR beta chains were more clonally expanded and had lower generation probabilities than equally common non-associated chains. A further reported finding was that TCR beta sequences accurately predicted the HLA-A and HLA-B alleles for most subjects in the first cohort. CMV serostatus was the only immune exposure information available for the cohort. This cohort had only TCR beta chains sequenced, and the lack of alpha or paired-chain data limited which features could be detected. The 87-base-pair reads could not distinguish some IMGT-functional V segments, including TRBV6-2 and TRBV6-3, so those segments were excluded. HLA typing was unavailable for some donors at each locus, so association tests used only the typed subset. Sequencing depth was assumed to be roughly uniform across donors in the presence/absence analyses, though that assumption may not hold. Three of the identified cytomegalovirus-associated TCR beta chains were confirmed in vitro to be specific for cytomegalovirus antigens. Several of the top co-occurrence clusters appeared to be linked to parvovirus B19, influenza, CMV and Epstein-Barr virus, according to a later analysis. Linkage disequilibrium might explain the correlated functional status among segregating V segments, but an unknown experimental factor could not be excluded. According to a later genetic analysis, donors in an Asian-associated ancestry cluster had fewer N-insertions in productive TCRs than the roughly 700-donor mean. In a later genetic analysis, a missense DCLRE1C variant was associated with V-gene and J-gene trimming of TCR beta chains, and the association was replicated in an independent cohort. A total of about 150 TCR beta chains were listed by the study as associated with cytomegalovirus.

Library construction relied on the immunoSEQ multiplex PCR assay. The multiplex PCR relied on a mix of 60 forward primers for TCR Vbeta segments and 13 reverse primers for TCR Jbeta segments. A multiplex PCR assay on genomic DNA amplified the CDR3 region of rearranged TCR beta genes. The Illumina HiSeq System was used to sequence the amplified TCR beta libraries as 87-base-pair reads. The study's own analysis went as follows. A later analysis counted about 80 million unique TCR beta chains across the 640 or so repertoires, and some 11 million of these chains were shared by at least two donors. Raw reads were error-corrected and collapsed into unique sequences with a nearest-neighbor algorithm that merged closely related sequences to remove PCR and sequencing errors. CDR3 sequences were aligned to IMGT reference sequences to assign V, D and J gene segments. For a sequence to be retained, at least a six-nucleotide match to both a V gene segment and a J gene segment was required. Rearrangements were classified as productive when the CDR3 lacked stop codons and remained in frame with V and J, and all other rearrangements were classified as non-productive. CDR3 was defined by IMGT convention, running from the second conserved V-encoded cysteine to the conserved J-encoded phenylalanine. The earlier analysis of some 600 of the donors excluded sequences that lacked an unambiguous match to a single V gene segment. An earlier analysis of around 600 of the donors classified V segments as functional when productive rearrangements were above 56.7% and as segregating when the standard deviation between donors was above 5%. To diagnose cytomegalovirus status from the catalog of TCR beta chain sequences, a statistical classification framework was built. A later analysis assigned V and J genes by comparing TCR nucleotide sequences with IMGT/GENE-DB human TR gene sequences. A later analysis assigned CDR3 sequences and most-parsimonious VDJ recombination scenarios with the TCRdist pipeline. In a later analysis, every TCR beta chain was defined by the combination of its CDR3 amino acid sequence and its V-gene family, and reads without a unique V-gene family were dropped. To address suspected cross-contamination and a sequencing artifact, a later analysis removed several hundred highly shared, low-generation-probability nucleotide sequences. For each public chain, a later analysis derived a clonal expansion index from normalized ranks of inferred template counts within each repertoire. In a later analysis, generation probabilities were computed using a VDJ recombination model fitted to out-of-frame rearrangements, and the results were checked against IGoR. In a later analysis, hypergeometric tests were used to score TCR-TCR, TCR-HLA and TCR-CMV co-occurrence, with a repertoire-size bias correction applied to TCR pairs. False discovery rates were estimated in a later analysis by permuting HLA or CMV assignments 20 times. A later analysis grouped co-occurring TCRs with DBSCAN, adding TCRdist sequence similarity when clustering within HLA-allele-positive subsets. Repertoires with fewer than 30,000 or more than 120,000 public chains, plus five repertoires with anomalous nucleotide sharing, were excluded from co-occurrence clustering. Here the immuneACCESS table is served through TCRdb, limited to in-frame sequences with V and J called. Missing clones are a known gap in these copies; in checked studies unresolved V genes cover under half, and the rest lacks a known reason. Clone size and the V and J calls come from that table; the DNA yielded D and trimming. The sample records a few hundred thousand clones, roughly 80% of which are singletons. Approximately 0.3% of the sample lies in the top ten.

Reading the germline V gene gives CDR1 KGHSH and CDR2 LQKENI. V lost 6 bases and J lost 4 bases; the stretch between them is 10 bases long. From its cysteine to its phenylalanine, the CDR3 spans 13 amino acids. Here the CDR3 DNA is all that survives: 39 bases in frame from base 1. In total, roughly 670 healthy bone marrow donors made up the cohort. At the time of sampling, all cohort members were nominally healthy, though unrecorded immune exposures were likely present. The donor was CMV seronegative and was included in the group of a few hundred seronegative cohort members. A peripheral blood sample was collected from each donor, and TCR beta sequencing was performed on peripheral blood mononuclear cells. The Qiagen DNeasy Blood Extraction Kit was used to extract genomic DNA from the blood cell samples.

The sample consisted of PBMCs. Recombination linked TRBV18 to TRBJ2-1; no D gene can be assigned with confidence. The receptor's source is a girl aged 2-10 years in good health and CMV-seronegative. The CDR3 protein: CASSYSRYNEQFF. The DNA is as follows: TGTGCCAGCTCGTACTCCCGTTACAATGAGCAGTTCTTC.